The following is a T cell receptor beta chain sequence with its context. It has no known antigen specificity. No much larger clone is present one base from it, and per-base qualities are unavailable. The record originates from a study of shared clonotypes between healthy human individuals (dated by TCRdb to the early 2020s). In the study overall: Three men and two women, aged 18 to 49 years, made up the cohort. To increase sequencing depth and limit assay-specific biases, TCR repertoire library preparation and sequencing were carried out by different laboratories using diverse techniques. Each donor's leukapheresis produced roughly between roughly 0.9 and 8.9 billion PBMCs. Blood TCR repertoires of five healthy adults were deeply sequenced to estimate repertoire size and the extent of clonotype sharing between individuals. For each donor, three plates each were used for CD4 naive and CD4 memory, two plates were used for CD8 naive, and one plate was used for CD8 memory.

Taken from the germline V gene, the CDR1 and CDR2 loops are SQVTM and ANQGSEA. The V end gives up 6 bases and the J end 0 bases, leaving 8 bases in the junction not matched to a gene. The CDR3 runs 15 amino acids, cysteine and phenylalanine included. Only CDR3 DNA remains: 45 bases, in frame from the first base. Study-wide findings and limitations: Because the study included a small number of donors, the genetic and exposure-history diversity represented was limited. Across a few donors, around 5% of naive CD4, approximately 4% of naive CD8, 2% to 2.5% of memory CD4, and roughly 0.41% of memory CD8 clonotypes were shared. Sampling was limited to blood, and TCR repertoires in tissue likely differ from TCR repertoires in blood. Even with the large sequencing depth, rarefaction of the sorted-subset datasets indicated that sequencing was incomplete. Pairwise subsampling led to the expectation that sequencing depth would affect the degree of clonotype sharing among donors. Larger estimated clonotype richness was generally found for naive subsets than for memory subsets. Higher generation probabilities were observed for clonotypes shared by all four sorted-subset donors than for non-shared clonotypes.

CD8 naive samples consisted of CD45RO-negative cells that were positively selected for CCR7, yielding a CD45RA+CCR7+ population without TemRA cells. The donors were healthy, HIV-negative adults with no recently reported acute infections or vaccinations. All donors were Caucasian adults living in Nashville, Tennessee, USA. Blood was collected by leukapheresis, and PBMCs were isolated by Ficoll-Histopaque density gradient centrifugation and then cryopreserved in liquid nitrogen vapor phase. Analytical flow cytometry was used to check the purity and quantity of each magnetically sorted T cell population. From each sorted fraction, genomic DNA was isolated and quantified by UV absorbance on a Nanodrop 2000c. Using the deep immunoSEQ assay, TCR CDR3 regions were amplified from genomic DNA by multiplex PCR. Genomic DNA extracted from each cell subset was distributed evenly over all wells of several immunoSEQ 96-well plates, and each plate served as one replicate. Each replicate PCR for sorted subsets received 200 ng genomic DNA, equal to roughly 29,000 T cell genomes. Purified libraries were quantified with a Qubit 3.0 fluorometer, sized on a Bioanalyzer 2100, and re-quantified with the KAPA Library Quantification kit. Each immunoSEQ 96-well plate was sequenced on its own single-read 150-cycle Illumina NextSeq 550 flow cell. Concerning the study's data processing: Because only junctional sequences without quality scores were contained in the immunoSEQ output, filtering matching that applied to full-length reads could not be performed. Sequences were annotated with PyIR, a Python wrapper for IgBLAST v1.9, and V/J genes and CDR3 were assigned using IMGT germline references. Reads with weak V/J assignments (E-value above 1e-6), missing CDR3, stop codons, out-of-frame junctions, or ambiguous translated residues were removed. A V3J clonotype was defined by an identical inferred V gene, J gene, and CDR3 amino acid sequence. Percentage overlap between repertoires was computed as shared unique clonotypes divided by the size of the smaller repertoire. Three approaches were used to assess repertoire richness: RTK rarefaction, the Chao1 estimator, and Recon v2.1 estimates of unobserved clonotypes. Generation probabilities were computed with OLGA for all TCRbeta clonotypes obtained by the gDNA method from a few donors. TCRdb's version of the immuneACCESS table is confined to in-frame rearrangements and falls short of the full clone set. An unresolved V gene accounts for under half of the shortfall where checked; the remainder is of unknown origin. That table furnishes V, J and clone size, whereas the DNA furnished D and trimming. The sample records 550,000 to 650,000 clones, approximately 96% of which are singletons. 0.11% of the sample rests with the top ten.

The clonotype was recovered from a woman aged 25 to 39 in good health. The sample consisted of naive CD8+ T cells sorted from blood. Interpreted using the paper, the cell subset or site label stands for: CD45RA+CCR7+. The chain was built from TRBV29-1 and TRBJ2-1, and TRBD1 matches 7 of the central bases. DNA sequence: TGCAGCGTAGGCCCGGGACAGAGCTCCTACAATGAGCAGTTCTTC. Its amino acids are CSVGPGQSSYNEQFF.